These 21 T cell receptor beta chains share one sample of origin, sequenced in a study of T cells in Graves' hyperthyroidism and ophthalmopathy. Authors of the study amplified TCR beta CDR3 regions from RNA transcripts. The TCR CDR3 first-round RT-PCR relied on the HTBI primer set. TCRdb reprocessed the multiplex PCR reads via MiXCR and lists one record per CDR3 protein. The sample lists about 260,000 distinct CDR3 sequences; roughly 22% were seen once. Sequences were obtained from blood. The source is a man aged 25 to 45 with Graves' ophthalmopathy.

The V call is TRBV6-1, the J call TRBJ1-1, with a tentative D call TRBD1 (5 bases). V was shortened by 4 bases and J by 5 bases, with 11 bases between the two germline ends. CDR3 length: 13 residues. Germline V CDR1 and CDR2: MNHNS, SASEGT. DNA for the CDR3: TGTGCCAGCAGTGGGGACGGGGGAACTGAAGCTTTCTTT. Translating gives CASSGDGGTEAFF.

This rearrangement joins TRBV20-1 to TRBJ2-3, with 10 bases identical to TRBD1. This CDR3 is 15 amino acids long. From germline, CDR1 is DFQATT and CDR2 SNEGSKA (reference sequence). V lost 2 bases, J lost 5 bases, and 7 bases stayed unmatched. This CDR3 reads CSARRRDRGGDTQYF. The CDR3, as DNA: TGCAGTGCTAGACGCCGGGACAGGGGCGGAGATACGCAGTATTTT.

CDR3 DNA: TGCGCCAGCAGCTTGGGGGACAGCGGATACGAGCAGTACTTC. As protein: CASSLGDSGYEQYF. This sequence joins TRBV5-1 and TRBJ2-7; 7 bases map to TRBD1. The CDR3 covers 14 residues. Germline trimming cut 0 bases from V and 4 bases from J; bases unmatched to any gene: 4. CDR1 and CDR2 (germline): SGHRS, YFSETQ.

This clonotype showed up just a few times. This rearrangement joins TRBV4-1 to TRBJ2-3; the D is unclear. Germline lookup yields CDR1 MGHRA and CDR2 YSYEKL. The CDR3 sequence is 12 residues long. V was clipped by 3 bases and J by 8 bases, with 9 bases between them. CDR3 loop: CASSHARGTQYF. CDR3 coding DNA: TGCGCCAGCAGCCACGCCAGAGGTACGCAGTATTTT.

This chain's CDR3 is CATSDDRELNEQFF. CDR3 bases: TGTGCCACCAGTGACGACAGGGAACTTAATGAGCAGTTCTTC. The chain has TRBV24-1 and TRBJ2-1; 7 nucleotides align to TRBD1. Germline values: CDR1 KGHDR, CDR2 SFDVKD. Trimming cost V 4 bases and J 7 bases; bases outside gene matches: 6. CDR3 length: 14 amino acids.

This clonotype has more than one count but fewer than ten. The chain recombines TRBV12-3 or TRBV12-4 with TRBJ1-1; D perhaps matches TRBD1 (6 bases). This CDR3 is built from 13 residues. Deletions cut 7 bases from V and 1 base from J, with 10 bases between. The CDR3, as DNA: TGTGCCAGCACCGGACAGACGAACACTGAAGCTTTCTTT. This encodes CASTGQTNTEAFF.

This clonotype has more than one count but fewer than ten. This chain connects TRBV18 to TRBJ1-5; tentative D call: TRBD1 (6 bases). The V end was cut by 2 bases, the J end by 4 bases, with 9 bases between. CDR1 and CDR2 (germline): KGHSH, LQKENI. The length of the CDR3 is 14 residues. This chain's CDR3 is CASSPNTGNQPQHF. The CDR3 coding sequence is TGTGCCAGCTCACCAAACACAGGGAATCAGCCCCAGCATTTT.

This clonotype appeared a few times. CDR3 sequence reads: CASSLASVGQGENQPQHF. In DNA form, the CDR3 reads TGTGCCAGCAGTTTAGCGTCTGTGGGACAGGGGGAGAATCAGCCCCAGCATTTT. This sequence joins TRBV12-3 or TRBV12-4 and TRBJ1-5, with 11 bases identical to TRBD1. V shed 0 bases and J 4 bases; nucleotides not matched to a gene: 8. The CDR3 runs 18 residues.

For the CDR3, the DNA is TGTGCCAGCAGCTTAGGAGTCAGGGGGACTGAAGCTTTCTTT. Translating it yields CASSLGVRGTEAFF. The V gene is TRBV13, the J gene TRBJ1-1; 7 bases line up with TRBD1. V trimming: 0 bases; J trimming: 5 bases; junction bases outside the gene matches: 3. The CDR3 consists of 14 residues. Germline V gene data show CDR1 as PRHDT and CDR2 as FYEKMQ (reference sequence).

This clonotype came up a few times. This may stem from a read error, because a much larger clone lies one nucleotide away. The gene calls are TRBV7-8 and TRBJ1-5; 11 positions match TRBD1. The CDR3 sequence is 18 residues long. The V gene end was trimmed by 0 bases and the J gene end by 4 bases; junction bases not matched to a gene: 8. The germline CDR1 and CDR2 sequences are SGHVS and FQNEAQ. The CDR3 sequence is CASSLAGQGARTNQPQHF. DNA for the CDR3: TGTGCCAGCAGCTTAGCTGGACAGGGGGCGAGGACAAATCAGCCCCAGCATTTT.

This clonotype has at least ten counts. The chain uses TRBV29-1 and TRBJ2-5; 10 bases align to TRBD2. The V gene's germline CDR1 is SQVTM and CDR2 ANQGSEA. CDR3 size: 11 residues. The CDR3 loop reads CSGLAEETQYF. The CDR3 region has the DNA TGCAGTGGACTAGCGGAAGAGACCCAGTACTTC.

The genes are TRBV9 and TRBJ2-3; 13 bases are shared with TRBD2. This CDR3 has 13 amino acids. Trimming at V came to 3 bases and at J to 9 bases, leaving 1 base not matched to a gene. Germline values: CDR1 SGDLS, CDR2 YYNGEE. CDR3 nucleotide sequence: TGTGCCAGCAGCGAGGGACTAGCGGGAACGCAGTATTTT. This gives the protein CASSEGLAGTQYF.

This clonotype showed up many times. The rearrangement uses TRBV20-1 and TRBJ1-2; TRBD1 is a possible D gene (5 bases). CDR1 and CDR2 from the germline V gene are DFQATT and SNEGSKA (reference sequence). The CDR3 covers 13 residues. With 3 bases removed from V and 2 bases from J, the gap between germline ends came to 10 bases. This chain's CDR3 is CSASLGLNYGYTF. CDR3 in DNA: TGCAGTGCTAGTCTGGGGCTGAACTATGGCTACACCTTC.

The chain couples TRBV24-1 to TRBJ2-3; 9 bases fit TRBD1. The germline gives CDR1 KGHDR, CDR2 SFDVKD. CDR3 length: 16 amino acids. V was clipped by 4 bases and J by 0 bases; unmatched bases: 4. CDR3 sequence: CATSDTGTGSTDTQYF. CDR3 bases: TGTGCCACCAGTGACACCGGGACAGGGAGCACAGATACGCAGTATTTT.

This chain connects TRBV11-2 to TRBJ1-5; 9 nucleotides line up with TRBD1. CDR3 length: 19 amino acids. With 0 bases clipped from V and 9 bases from J, the junction kept 18 bases outside the gene matches. Germline-derived CDR1 and CDR2 are SGHAT and FQNNGV. CDR3 loop: CASSLDKGTGPFWVRPQHF. DNA for the CDR3: TGTGCCAGCAGCTTAGATAAGGGGACAGGGCCTTTCTGGGTTCGGCCCCAGCATTTT. Using reference TRBV11-2 and TRBJ1-5 for the parts outside the CDR3, the full variable domain is EAGVAQSPRYKIIEKRQSVAFWCNPISGHATLYWYQQILGQGPKLLIQFQNNGVVDDSQLPKDRFSAERLKGVDSTLKIQPAKLEDSAVYLCASSLDKGTGPFWVRPQHFGDGTRLSIL.

This clonotype was counted ten times or more. The chain couples TRBV18 to TRBJ2-3; D remains unclear. The CDR3 has 12 amino acids. Trimming removed 5 bases from V and 6 bases from J, with 9 bases in between. Germline V lookup: CDR1 KGHSH, CDR2 LQKENI. CDR3 amino acids: CASSVWADTQYF. The CDR3 DNA sequence: TGTGCCAGCTCAGTTTGGGCGGATACGCAGTATTTT.

The chain is built from TRBV29-1 and TRBJ2-2, with D possibly being TRBD2 (5 bases). This CDR3 contains 13 residues. Germline V gene sequence: CDR1 SQVTM, CDR2 ANQGSEA. The V end lost 6 bases, the J end lost 6 bases, and 14 bases lay between the germline ends. CDR3: CSVETMWSGELFF. The CDR3 DNA sequence: TGCAGCGTCGAGACTATGTGGTCCGGGGAGCTGTTTTTT.

V is TRBV7-2 and J is TRBJ2-5; D might be TRBD2 (7 bases). The V and J ends lost 5 bases and 7 bases respectively, with 14 bases between them. CDR1 is SGHTA and CDR2 is FQGNSA in the germline V gene. The CDR3 runs 13 residues. In DNA form, the CDR3 reads TGTGCCAGCAGCCAGGGGAGGGGCCGGACCCAGTACTTC. Translation: CASSQGRGRTQYF.

The chain couples TRBV10-3 to TRBJ2-1; D might be TRBD1 (6 bases). The length of the CDR3 is 13 residues. Germline CDR1 is ENHRY and CDR2 is SYGVKD. V was shortened by 11 bases and J by 6 bases, with 17 bases between the two germline ends. The CDR3 is CASRSGESNEQFF. The CDR3 bases are TGTGCCTCAAGGTCAGGGGAGAGCAATGAGCAGTTCTTC.

This clonotype was counted at least ten times. V is TRBV11-2 and J is TRBJ2-5; D unclear. This CDR3 is 11 amino acids long. The germline V gene has CDR1 SGHAT and CDR2 FQNNGV. V gave up 7 bases and J gave up 5 bases, with 8 bases separating them. This chain's CDR3 is CASTPAETQYF. CDR3 coding DNA: TGTGCCAGCACCCCCGCGGAGACCCAGTACTTC.

The CDR3 DNA follows: TGTGCCAGCAGTTTATCCAGGGGTGGTCAGCCCCAGCATTTT. This translates into CASSLSRGGQPQHF. The V and J genes are TRBV28 and TRBJ1-5; weak D call: TRBD1 (6 bases). The CDR3 spans 14 residues. Trimming pared 1 base from V and 6 bases from J, leaving 10 bases between. Germline CDR1 MDHEN, CDR2 SYDVKM.